This paragraph covers one TCR beta chain sequence. Its specificity is unknown. The primer mix had 60 Vbeta and 13 Jbeta primers. TCRdb's copy holds only in-frame clones and misses some; the assay was immunoSEQ multiplex PCR. The repertoire consists of over 150,000 clones, with about 83% occurring once and the leading ten covering 0.85%. The data are from a study of cytomegalovirus exposure and HLA in healthy donors. Overall study: T cells numbering around 180 million yielded more than 95 million unique TCR beta sequences in an earlier analysis.

Findings and limits, study-wide: Previous analysis showed most TCR beta V segments were productive about 87% or about 30% of the time. Sequence variants that were highly shared formed a cluster that was likely a sequencing artifact. Beyond CMV serostatus, there was no information to go on about immune exposure.

Germline V gene data show CDR1 as LGHNA and CDR2 as YSLEER. The CDR3 totals 13 residues. V lost 6 bases, J lost 7 bases, and 12 bases lay in between. Source material: PBMCs. The V call is TRBV4-3, the J call TRBJ1-4; no clear D. The receptor was isolated from a woman in her thirties in good health and CMV-seronegative. CDR3 residues: CASSRGFGEKLFF. DNA for the CDR3: TGCGCCAGCAGTCGAGGGTTCGGTGAAAAACTGTTTTTT.